This TCR beta chain is from a study of T-cell reconstitution after alpha-beta-depleted transplantation in children. Study outcomes and limitations: At one year after transplant, newly produced T cells mostly accounted for T-cell counts and diversity. Surviving thymic progenitors and recipient T cells were the source of high TCRbeta diversity at day 60 in some patients. The study reportedly traced alpha-beta T cells about two months after transplant to several hundred expanded graft clones.

Note on this clonotype: Its antigen is currently unknown.

V was clipped by 4 bases and J by 3 bases; unmatched bases: 11. The CDR3 extends over 16 amino acids. Germline CDR1 DFQATT, CDR2 SNEGSKA (reference sequence). Preparation of the TCRbeta library used unique molecular identifiers. Using its own MiXCR run on the PCR reads, TCRdb lists one record per CDR3 protein. The table includes about 980,000 distinct CDR3 sequences, about 29% detected once. This chain links TRBV20-1 with TRBJ2-3; TRBD1 aligns across 9 bases. This TCR came from a boy under two years old who had a stem cell transplant for SCID, so the T cells may come from the graft donor. Here the sequenced sample was PBMCs, mostly from graft donor cells, taken 360 days after TCRalphabeta/CD19-depleted stem cell transplant. CDR3 protein: CSAIRTDRGPTDTQYF. DNA of the CDR3: TGCAGTGCTATTCGGACGGACAGGGGACCGACAGATACGCAGTATTTT.